This TCR beta chain came from a study of T cells expressing NK-cell markers. Across the study: Seven sequenced donors out of eight were HCMV-seropositive, one seronegative. Study-wide results and limits: The dominant NKG2C+ clonotypes represented 1.0-7.0% of CD8+ T cells in about six donors. There were a few donors in whom these clonotypes also led the CD3+CD56-NKG2C+ fraction.

Production of TCR beta cDNA relied on 5'RACE template switching with UMIs. TCRdb re-called the 5' RACE reads and catalogs CDR3 proteins one per entry, DNA excluded. This sample's clone table lists 300,000 to 450,000 distinct CDR3 sequences. From germline, CDR1 is SGHRS and CDR2 YFSETQ. This CDR3 is 15 amino acids long. Worth noting for this clonotype: The target antigen is unknown.

The TCR sequence derives from a man between 18 and 69 years old in good health. The source material was blood T cells: a sorted CD56 or NKG2C T cell subset, CD4+ or CD8+ T cells, or bulk PBMC T cells (not recorded which). The V and J genes are TRBV5-1 and TRBJ2-7. The CDR3 protein is CASSLAPQDTYEQYF.